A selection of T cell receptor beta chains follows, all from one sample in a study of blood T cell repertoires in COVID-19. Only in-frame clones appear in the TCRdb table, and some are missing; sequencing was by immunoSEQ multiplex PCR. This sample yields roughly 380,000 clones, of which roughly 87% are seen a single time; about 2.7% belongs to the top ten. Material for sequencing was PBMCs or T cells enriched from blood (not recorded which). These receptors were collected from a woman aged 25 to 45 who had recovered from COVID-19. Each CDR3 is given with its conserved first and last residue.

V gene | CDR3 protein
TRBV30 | CAWSPLVGGTRRYGYTF
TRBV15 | CATSIDRGTSPLHF
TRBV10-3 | CAISDSGTRYNEQFF
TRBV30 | CAWSEFMEYGYTF
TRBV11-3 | CASSLVPGGAGELFF
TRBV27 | CASSLARGTEAFF
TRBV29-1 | CSVGDSGRNFKEQFF
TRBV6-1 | CASSDPGNTEAFF
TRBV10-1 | CASREGGTDTQYF
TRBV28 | CASSPHIQGNEQFF
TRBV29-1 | CSGGDRTNEQFF
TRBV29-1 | CSASGDRGFNYGYTF
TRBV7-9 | CASSPRGGATNEKLFF
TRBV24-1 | CATSGSGTSGRSDEQFF
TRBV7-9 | CGLTPLTSGILDEQFF
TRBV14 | CASSQGIIAGENEQFF
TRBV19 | CASSTQGGNQPQHF
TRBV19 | CATATGNSGNTIYF
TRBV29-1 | CSVVPGQGDTFVDEQFF
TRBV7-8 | CASSSGINTEAFF
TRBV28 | CASSAIGQGANSPLHF
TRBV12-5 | CASGLTGTGRENIQYF
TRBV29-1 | CSVEFRANTGELFF
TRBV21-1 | CARRKDKPQPQHF
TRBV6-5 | CASRPLWSRAQPQHF
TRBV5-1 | CASSLQLGSSPLHF
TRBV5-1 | CASSFAGTGGETQYF
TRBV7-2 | CASSPDRSNYGYTF
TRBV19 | CASSRDRGSNQPQHF
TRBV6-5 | CASRPDRAGYGCTF
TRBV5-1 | CASSTGQGGEQYF
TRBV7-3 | CASSPFVQNEQFF
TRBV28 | CASSTYSRYTDTQYF
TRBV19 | CASSPTGGSDTGELFF
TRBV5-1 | CASRQGETQYF
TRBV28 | CASSLPRRVNTEAFF
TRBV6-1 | CASSDSRSSTDLTDTQYF
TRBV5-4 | CASSQKSTGQINYGYTF
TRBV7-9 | CASSTDRLYSNQPQHF
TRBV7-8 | CASSLLRAQTESSYNSPLHF
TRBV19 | CASRGTNTGELFF
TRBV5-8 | CASSPRVEGNQPQHF
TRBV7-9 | CASSLAGLAGEQYF
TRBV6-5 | CASKAGNTEAFF
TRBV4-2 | CASSQGTSLFSGELFF
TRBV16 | CASSPRQGPDQPQHF